This T cell receptor beta chain derives from a study of T cell repertoires in cytomegalovirus infection. At the level of the study: Public TCR beta signature analysis indicated the presence of both CMV infection and matching HLA type.

V dropped 2 bases and J dropped 5 bases, with 12 bases sitting between them. The V gene's germline CDR1 is SQVTM and CDR2 ANQGSEA. The CDR3 length is 13 residues. Notes on the study in general: Summed frequency of shared TCR beta families picked out CMV carriers who also had the relevant HLA. It was HLA-C-restricted CMV-specific TCR beta clonotypes that dominated the response ex vivo.

Each CDR3 protein gets one entry after TCRdb re-called the reads with MiXCR. Here the sample spans fewer than 550,000 distinct CDR3 sequences, around 27% being singletons. This clonotype was detected once. Antigen: not known. The sample comprised PBMCs. V usage is TRBV29-1 and J usage is TRBJ2-5; weak D call: TRBD1 (7 bases). This clonotype originated in a human donor in good health (CMV status not recorded). Some clones in this sample may be carry-over from other donors' samples. The CDR3 DNA follows: TGCAGCGTTGAATTTTCAGGGGGGGAGACCCAGTACTTC. Protein product: CSVEFSGGETQYF.